A selection of T cell receptor beta chains follows, all from one sample in a study of neurological immune-mediated disorders. TCRdb reanalysed the 5' RACE reads using MiXCR and keeps one entry per CDR3 protein. The top ten clones hold approximately 5.8% of a sample with under 60,000 distinct CDR3 sequences, 3% to 4% of them seen once. Sequenced: PBMCs. These receptor sequences come from a middle-aged man with multiple sclerosis. The CDR3 runs from the conserved cysteine through the conserved F or W. The D gene is left open where the match is weak. Size tells how often a clone was seen (once, few, many) or the class of an expanded clone, and some rows leave it out.

v_call	clone_size	j_call	d_call	cdr3_nt	cdr3_aa
TRBV28	many	TRBJ1-4	-	TGTGCCAGCAATATCCCCTCGGGAAAACTGTTTTTT	CASNIPSGKLFF
TRBV3-1	many	TRBJ2-3	TRBD1	TGTGCCACCGGGACAGGGGAGACAGATACGCAGTATTTT	CATGTGETDTQYF
TRBV7-2	many	TRBJ1-5	-	TGTGCCAGCAGCTTCCATAGCAATCAGCCCCAGCATTTT	CASSFHSNQPQHF
TRBV7-9	many	TRBJ2-7	TRBD1	TGTGCCAGCAGCCTAAGGACAGGGAGCGAGCAGTACTTC	CASSLRTGSEQYF
TRBV28	many	TRBJ1-2	-	TGTGCCAGCAGTCCTTCAACGCCCAACTATGGCTACACCTTC	CASSPSTPNYGYTF
TRBV7-2	many	TRBJ1-1	-	TGTGCCAGCAGTTCCCCATCCAGGGGACCCGAAGCTTTCTTT	CASSSPSRGPEAFF
TRBV19	many	TRBJ1-5	-	TGTGCCAGTAGTAAGGACACGACCACCCAGCATTTT	CASSKDTTTQHF
TRBV12-3/TRBV12-4	many	TRBJ2-5	TRBD1	TGTGCCAGCAGTTTGGGACAGGGGATAACAGAGACCCAGTACTTC	CASSLGQGITETQYF
TRBV20-1	-	TRBJ1-6	-	TGCAGTGCTAGAGGACGGGACGTTCGAAATTCACCCCTCAACTTT	CSARGRDVRNSPLNF
TRBV5-1	many	TRBJ2-7	-	TGCGCCAGCAGCCCGAATTCGGACTCCTACGAGCAGTACTTC	CASSPNSDSYEQYF
TRBV7-2	-	TRBJ1-2	-	TGTGCCAGCAGTGTAAGAAGGGACTATGGCTACACCTTC	CASSVRRDYGYTF
TRBV14	many	TRBJ1-2	TRBD1	TGTGCCAGCAGCCAAGTTCGTCTTAGGCCAGACAGGGCCGCAGGCGGCTACACCTTC	CASSQVRLRPDRAAGGYTF
TRBV10-3	many	TRBJ2-1	-	TGTGCCATCAGTGGCCCCACTGACACATACAATGAGCAGTTCTTC	CAISGPTDTYNEQFF
TRBV20-1	many	TRBJ1-2	TRBD1	TGCAGTGCCCTCTGGAGGGACAGGGGGGGCCATGGCTACACCTTC	CSALWRDRGGHGYTF
TRBV7-2	many	TRBJ2-7	TRBD1	TGTGCCAGCAGCTTAGAGGGACAGTCCTACGAGCAGTACTTC	CASSLEGQSYEQYF
TRBV28	medium-sized	TRBJ2-7	-	TGTGCCAGCAGTTTATCGGGGTACGAGCAGTACTTC	CASSLSGYEQYF
TRBV5-1	many	TRBJ2-2	-	TGCGCCAGCGGGGTTCAGGTCGACACCGGGGAGCTGTTTTTT	CASGVQVDTGELFF
TRBV7-9	many	TRBJ2-3	TRBD2	TGTGCCAGCAGCTTAGGACTAGCGGAAACAGATACGCAGTATTTT	CASSLGLAETDTQYF
TRBV5-1	few	TRBJ2-3	-	TGCGCCAGCAGCTTGGTTCAGAACGCAGATACGCAGTATTTT	CASSLVQNADTQYF
TRBV3-1	many	TRBJ1-2	-	TGTGCCAGCAGCCAAGGTGGGGACAACTATGGCTACACCTTC	CASSQGGDNYGYTF
TRBV5-1	many	TRBJ2-2	-	TGCGCCAGCAGCTTGGTATCTGGGGACAACACCGGGGAGCTGTTTTTT	CASSLVSGDNTGELFF
TRBV5-1	many	TRBJ2-1	TRBD1	TGCGCCAGCAGCTTGGCCCTAGGGGGCGGCAATGAGCAGTTCTTC	CASSLALGGGNEQFF
TRBV7-9	many	TRBJ2-7	TRBD1	TGTGCCAGCAGACCCGGACAGGGCATATACGAGCAGTACTTC	CASRPGQGIYEQYF
TRBV27	many	TRBJ2-7	TRBD2	TGTGCCAGCAGACCGGGGGGAGGGACCTACGAGCAGTACTTC	CASRPGGGTYEQYF
TRBV15	many	TRBJ2-5	-	TGTGCCACCAGCAGAGATGTGGAGACCCAGTACTTC	CATSRDVETQYF
TRBV5-1	many	TRBJ2-5	-	TGCGCCAGCAGCACGGGCCCCGAAGAGACCCAGTACTTC	CASSTGPEETQYF
TRBV27	few	TRBJ1-5	-	TGTGCCAGCAGTTTAAACCCCAATCAGCCCCAGAATTTT	CASSLNPNQPQNF
TRBV12-5	-	TRBJ2-7	-	TGTGCTAGTGGTCCCGGGGACCCAACCTACGAGCAGTACTTC	CASGPGDPTYEQYF
TRBV28	many	TRBJ1-5	-	TGTGCCAGCAGTCTGGTCGGTAGCAATCAGCCCCAGAATTTT	CASSLVGSNQPQNF
TRBV20-1	many	TRBJ1-1	-	TGCAGTGCACACGGGACCGAGAACACTGAAGCTTTCTTT	CSAHGTENTEAFF
TRBV7-9	-	TRBJ1-1	-	TGTGCCAGCAGCTTAGAGGGGAGGAGGGCAGGGGATGAAGCTTTCTTT	CASSLEGRRAGDEAFF
TRBV11-2	many	TRBJ1-5	TRBD1	TGTGCCAGCAGCTCGGACAGGCAAAATCAGCCCCAGCATTTT	CASSSDRQNQPQHF
TRBV6-6	many	TRBJ1-1	-	TGTGCCAGCAGTCAGGTTGGTGTCGGGAACACTGAAGCTTTCTTT	CASSQVGVGNTEAFF
TRBV7-8	-	TRBJ2-7	-	TGTGCCAGCAGCTTAGACGCACAGAACTCCTACGAGCAGTACTTC	CASSLDAQNSYEQYF
TRBV25-1	many	TRBJ2-3	TRBD1	TGTGCCAGCAGTGAACGCAGGGGGTCGACAGATACGCAGTATTTT	CASSERRGSTDTQYF
TRBV5-1	many	TRBJ2-2	TRBD1	TGCGCCAGCAGCTTGGCCTCACCGGGACAGGGAGCCACCGGGGAGCTGTTTTTT	CASSLASPGQGATGELFF
TRBV4-1	many	TRBJ2-1	TRBD2	TGCGCCAGCAGCCATGGGGGACTAGCGGGGTACAATGAGCAGTTCTTC	CASSHGGLAGYNEQFF
TRBV3-1	many	TRBJ2-1	TRBD2	TGTGCCAGCAGCCAAGTCGGTCTAGCGGGGGGGAGCTCCTACAATGAGCAGTTCTTC	CASSQVGLAGGSSYNEQFF
TRBV27	many	TRBJ1-5	TRBD1	TGTGCCAGCAAGGCCAGGGGGAATCAGCCCCAGCATTTT	CASKARGNQPQHF
TRBV5-1	many	TRBJ2-7	-	TGCGCCAGCAGCTTGGCCCCTGACTCGGCGCGGGAGCAGTACTTC	CASSLAPDSAREQYF
TRBV11-2	many	TRBJ2-3	TRBD2	TGTGCCAGCAGCCCAAGTAGCGGGATCAGCACAGATACGCAGTATTTT	CASSPSSGISTDTQYF
TRBV3-1	many	TRBJ1-5	-	TGTGCCAGCAGCCATGGGGATCAGCCCCAGCATTTT	CASSHGDQPQHF
TRBV7-9	many	TRBJ1-2	-	TGTGCCAGCAGCCAACCTAACTATGGCTACACCTTC	CASSQPNYGYTF
TRBV9	many	TRBJ1-6	-	TGTGCCAGCAGCCTCCTCGAATCATCTCAGTCACCCCTCAACTTT	CASSLLESSQSPLNF
TRBV9	many	TRBJ1-3	-	TGTGCCAGCAGCGGGAAGGGGCCAGGAAACACCATATATTTT	CASSGKGPGNTIYF
TRBV5-6	-	TRBJ2-2	-	TGTGCCAGCAGCGGTACAGGAGCGAACACCGGGGAGCTGTTTTTT	CASSGTGANTGELFF
TRBV18	few	TRBJ1-3	-	TGTGCCAGCTCACCTTTGGAGGTTCGGAGCCACTCTGGAAACACCATATATTTT	CASSPLEVRSHSGNTIYF
TRBV9	many	TRBJ2-3	-	TGTGCCAGCAGTTCCCTAAACACAGATACGCAGTATTTT	CASSSLNTDTQYF
TRBV4-1	many	TRBJ2-5	TRBD2	TGCGCCAGCAGCCAAGTTGGACTAGCGGGGCAAGAGACCCAGTACTTC	CASSQVGLAGQETQYF